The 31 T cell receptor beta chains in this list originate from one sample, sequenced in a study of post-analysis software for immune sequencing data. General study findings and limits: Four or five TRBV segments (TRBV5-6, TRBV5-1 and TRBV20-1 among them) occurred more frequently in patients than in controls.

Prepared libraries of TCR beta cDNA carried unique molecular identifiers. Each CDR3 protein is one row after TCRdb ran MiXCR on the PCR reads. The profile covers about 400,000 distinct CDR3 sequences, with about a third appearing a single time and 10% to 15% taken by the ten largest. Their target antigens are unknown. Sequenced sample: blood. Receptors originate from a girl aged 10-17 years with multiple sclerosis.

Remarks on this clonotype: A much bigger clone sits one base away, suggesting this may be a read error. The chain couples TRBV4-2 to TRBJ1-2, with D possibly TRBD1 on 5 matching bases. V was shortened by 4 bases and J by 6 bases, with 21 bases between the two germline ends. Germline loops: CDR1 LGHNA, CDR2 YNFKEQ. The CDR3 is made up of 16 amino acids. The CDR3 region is CASSPRGTRGCNGYTF. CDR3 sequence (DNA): TGTGCCAGCAGCCCGCGGGGAACACGGGGGTGCAATGGCTACACCTTC.

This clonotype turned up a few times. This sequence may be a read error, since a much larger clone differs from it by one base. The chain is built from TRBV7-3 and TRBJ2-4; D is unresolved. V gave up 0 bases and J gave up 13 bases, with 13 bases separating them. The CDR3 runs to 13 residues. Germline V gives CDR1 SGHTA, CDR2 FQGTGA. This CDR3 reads CASSLTGTEPQYF. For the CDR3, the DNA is TGTGCCAGCAGCTTAACGGGTACGGAGCCCCAGTACTTC. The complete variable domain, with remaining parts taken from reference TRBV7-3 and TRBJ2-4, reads GAGVSQTPSNKVTEKGKYVELRCDPISGHTALYWYRQSLGQGPEFLIYFQGTGAADDSGLPNDRFFAVRPEGSVSTLKIQRTERGDSAVYLCASSLTGTEPQYFGAGTRLSVL.

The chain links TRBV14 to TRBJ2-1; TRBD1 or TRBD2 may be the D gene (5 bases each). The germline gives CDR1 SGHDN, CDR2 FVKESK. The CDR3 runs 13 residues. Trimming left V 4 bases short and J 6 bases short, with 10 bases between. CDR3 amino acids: CASSPRGCNEQFF. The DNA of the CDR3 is TGTGCCAGCAGCCCCCGGGGCTGCAATGAGCAGTTCTTC.

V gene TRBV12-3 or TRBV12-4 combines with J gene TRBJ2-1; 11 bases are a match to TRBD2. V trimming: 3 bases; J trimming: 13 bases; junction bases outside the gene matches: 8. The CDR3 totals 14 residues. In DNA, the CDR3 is TGTGCCAGCAGTTTTGTACTAGCGGGGGCAGTACAGTTCTTC. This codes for CASSFVLAGAVQFF.

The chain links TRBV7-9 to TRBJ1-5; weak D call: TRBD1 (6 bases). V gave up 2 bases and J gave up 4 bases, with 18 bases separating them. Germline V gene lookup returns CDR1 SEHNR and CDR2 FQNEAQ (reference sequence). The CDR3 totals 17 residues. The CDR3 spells CASSLRSWGAENQPQHF. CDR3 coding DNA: TGTGCCAGCAGCTTACGTAGCTGGGGGGCGGAAAATCAGCCCCAGCATTTT.

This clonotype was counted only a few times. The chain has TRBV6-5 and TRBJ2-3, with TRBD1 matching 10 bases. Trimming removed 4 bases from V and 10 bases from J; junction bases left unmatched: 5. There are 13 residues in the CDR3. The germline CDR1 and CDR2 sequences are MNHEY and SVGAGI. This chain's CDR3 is CASSSRQGAAQYF. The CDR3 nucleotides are TGTGCCAGCAGTTCAAGACAGGGGGCAGCGCAGTATTTT.

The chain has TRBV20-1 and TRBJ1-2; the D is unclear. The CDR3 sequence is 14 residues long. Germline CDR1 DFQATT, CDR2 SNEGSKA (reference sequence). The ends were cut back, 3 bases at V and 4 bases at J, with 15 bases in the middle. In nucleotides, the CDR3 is TGCAGTGCTAGCCCCTGGCAGCTTACCTATGGCTACACCTTC. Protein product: CSASPWQLTYGYTF.

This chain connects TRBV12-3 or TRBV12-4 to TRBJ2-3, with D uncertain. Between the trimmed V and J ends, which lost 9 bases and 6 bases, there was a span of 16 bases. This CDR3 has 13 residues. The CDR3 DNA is TGTGCCAGTCGGCCTTCGGTCGCTGATACGCAGTATTTT. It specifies CASRPSVADTQYF.

The CDR3 sequence: CASSQGTRLFEQFF. Written as DNA, the CDR3 is TGTGCCAGCAGTCAGGGGACTAGACTCTTTGAGCAGTTCTTC. The genes are TRBV28 and TRBJ2-1; 8 bases fit TRBD2. Germline V gives CDR1 MDHEN, CDR2 SYDVKM. The CDR3 length is 14 residues. V gave up 5 bases and J gave up 9 bases; unmatched junction bases: 9.

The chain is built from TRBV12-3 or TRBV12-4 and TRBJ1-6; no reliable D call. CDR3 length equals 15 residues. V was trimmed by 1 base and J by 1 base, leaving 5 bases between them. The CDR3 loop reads CASSLENSYNSPLHF. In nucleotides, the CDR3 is TGTGCCAGCAGTTTAGAGAATTCCTATAATTCACCCCTCCACTTT.

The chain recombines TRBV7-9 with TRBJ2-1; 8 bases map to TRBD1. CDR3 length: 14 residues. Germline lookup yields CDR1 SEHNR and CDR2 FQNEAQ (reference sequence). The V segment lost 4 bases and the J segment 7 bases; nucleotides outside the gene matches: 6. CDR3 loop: CASSSGQGWNEQFF. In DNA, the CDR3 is TGTGCCAGCAGCTCCGGACAGGGTTGGAATGAGCAGTTCTTC.

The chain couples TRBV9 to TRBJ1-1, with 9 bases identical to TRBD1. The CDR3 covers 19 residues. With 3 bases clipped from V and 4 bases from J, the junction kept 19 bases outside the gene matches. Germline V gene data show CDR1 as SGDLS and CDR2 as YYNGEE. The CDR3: CASSAGLMWDRAVTTEAFF. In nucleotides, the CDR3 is TGTGCCAGCAGCGCAGGCCTTATGTGGGACAGGGCGGTTACCACTGAAGCTTTCTTT.

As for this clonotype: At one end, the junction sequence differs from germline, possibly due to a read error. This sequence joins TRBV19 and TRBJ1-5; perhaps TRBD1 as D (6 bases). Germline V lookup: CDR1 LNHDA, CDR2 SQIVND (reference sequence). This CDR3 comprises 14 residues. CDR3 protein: CASNPLGGNRPQHF. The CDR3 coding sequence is TGTGCCAGTAACCCCCTCGGGGGCAATCGGCCCCAGCATTTT.

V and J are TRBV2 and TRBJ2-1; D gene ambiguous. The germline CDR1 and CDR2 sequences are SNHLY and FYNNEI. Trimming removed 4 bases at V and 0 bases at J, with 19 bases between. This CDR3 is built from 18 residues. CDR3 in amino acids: CASSAKPPFYNSYNEQFF. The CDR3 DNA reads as TGTGCCAGCAGTGCGAAGCCCCCGTTTTACAACTCCTACAATGAGCAGTTCTTC.

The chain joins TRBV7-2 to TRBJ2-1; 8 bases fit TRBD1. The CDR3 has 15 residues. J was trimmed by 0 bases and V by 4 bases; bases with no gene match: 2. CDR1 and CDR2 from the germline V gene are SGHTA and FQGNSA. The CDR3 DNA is TGTGCCAGCAGCTACGGGACAGGCTCCTACAATGAGCAGTTCTTC. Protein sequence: CASSYGTGSYNEQFF.

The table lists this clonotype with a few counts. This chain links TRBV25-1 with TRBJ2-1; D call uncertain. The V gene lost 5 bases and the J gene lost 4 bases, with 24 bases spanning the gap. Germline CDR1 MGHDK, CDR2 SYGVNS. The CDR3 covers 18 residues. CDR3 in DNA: TGTGCCAGCAGTCCCGAAGGCCGGCCGTCCTCCCCATACAATGAGCAGTTCTTC. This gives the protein CASSPEGRPSSPYNEQFF.

This CDR3 reads CASSSRDWVYNEQFF. The DNA for the CDR3 is TGTGCCAGCAGCTCCCGGGACTGGGTCTACAATGAGCAGTTCTTC. The chain carries TRBV7-9 and TRBJ2-1; TRBD2 might be the D (6 bases). Trimming removed 4 bases from V and 3 bases from J, with 13 bases in between. CDR3 length: 15 amino acids. Per germline, CDR1 SEHNR and CDR2 FQNEAQ (reference sequence).

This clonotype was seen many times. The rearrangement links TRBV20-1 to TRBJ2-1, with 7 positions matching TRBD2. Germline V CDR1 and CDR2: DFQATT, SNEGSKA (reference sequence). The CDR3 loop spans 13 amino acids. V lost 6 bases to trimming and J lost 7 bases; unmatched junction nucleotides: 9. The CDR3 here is CSAVGGGWNEQFF. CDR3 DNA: TGCAGTGCCGTGGGGGGGGGGTGGAATGAGCAGTTCTTC.

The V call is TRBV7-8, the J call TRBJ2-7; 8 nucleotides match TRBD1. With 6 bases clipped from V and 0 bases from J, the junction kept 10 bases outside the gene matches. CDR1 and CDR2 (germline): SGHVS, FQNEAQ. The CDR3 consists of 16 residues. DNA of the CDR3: TGTGCCAGCAGTGGGGACAGGAGCTTGAGCTCCTACGAGCAGTACTTC. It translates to CASSGDRSLSSYEQYF.

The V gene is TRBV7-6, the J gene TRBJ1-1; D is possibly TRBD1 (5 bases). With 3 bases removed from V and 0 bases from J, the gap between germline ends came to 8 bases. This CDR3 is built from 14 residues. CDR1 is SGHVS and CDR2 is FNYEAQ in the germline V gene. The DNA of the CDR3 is TGTGCCAGCAGCTTCGGGGCTTTGAACACTGAAGCTTTCTTT. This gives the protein CASSFGALNTEAFF.

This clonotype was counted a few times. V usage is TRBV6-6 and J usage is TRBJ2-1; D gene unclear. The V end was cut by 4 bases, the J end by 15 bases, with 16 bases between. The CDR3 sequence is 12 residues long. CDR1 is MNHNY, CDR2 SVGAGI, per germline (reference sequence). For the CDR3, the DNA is TGTGCCAGCAGTTCAAGTCCCATAGCCCTGTTCTTC. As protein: CASSSSPIALFF.

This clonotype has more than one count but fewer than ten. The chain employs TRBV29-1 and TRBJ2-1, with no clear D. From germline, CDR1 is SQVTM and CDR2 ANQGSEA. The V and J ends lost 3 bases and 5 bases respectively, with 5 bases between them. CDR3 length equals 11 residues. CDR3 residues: CSVDPNNEQFF. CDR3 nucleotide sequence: TGCAGCGTTGACCCTAACAATGAGCAGTTCTTC.

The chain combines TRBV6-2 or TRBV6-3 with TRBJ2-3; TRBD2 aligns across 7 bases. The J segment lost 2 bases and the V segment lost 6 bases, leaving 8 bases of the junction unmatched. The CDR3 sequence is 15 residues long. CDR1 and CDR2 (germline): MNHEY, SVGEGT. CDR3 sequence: CASRRERGYTDTQYF. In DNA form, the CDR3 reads TGTGCCAGCAGGAGGGAGCGGGGTTACACAGATACGCAGTATTTT.

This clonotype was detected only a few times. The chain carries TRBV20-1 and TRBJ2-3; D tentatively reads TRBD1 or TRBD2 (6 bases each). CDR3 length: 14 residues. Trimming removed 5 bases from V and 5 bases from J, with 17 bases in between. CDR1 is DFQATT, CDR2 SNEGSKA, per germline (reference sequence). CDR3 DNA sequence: TGCAGTGCTGCCATTGGGGGGCCAATAGATACGCAGTATTTT. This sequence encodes CSAAIGGPIDTQYF.

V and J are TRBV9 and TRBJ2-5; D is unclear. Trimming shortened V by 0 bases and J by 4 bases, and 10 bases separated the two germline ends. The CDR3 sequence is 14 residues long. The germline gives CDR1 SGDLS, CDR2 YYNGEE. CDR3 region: CASSVDARRETQYF. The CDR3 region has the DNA TGTGCCAGCAGCGTAGACGCCCGGAGAGAGACCCAGTACTTC.

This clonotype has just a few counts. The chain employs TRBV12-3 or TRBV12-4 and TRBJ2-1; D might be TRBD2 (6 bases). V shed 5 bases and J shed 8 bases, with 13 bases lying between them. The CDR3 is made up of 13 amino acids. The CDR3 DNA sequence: TGTGCCAGCAGTCTCGGAGGGCTCCATGAGCAGTTCTTC. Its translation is CASSLGGLHEQFF.

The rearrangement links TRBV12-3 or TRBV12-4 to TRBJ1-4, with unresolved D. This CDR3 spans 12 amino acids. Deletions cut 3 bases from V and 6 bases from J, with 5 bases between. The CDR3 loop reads CASSLKDEKLFF. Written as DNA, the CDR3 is TGTGCCAGCAGTTTGAAGGATGAAAAACTGTTTTTT.

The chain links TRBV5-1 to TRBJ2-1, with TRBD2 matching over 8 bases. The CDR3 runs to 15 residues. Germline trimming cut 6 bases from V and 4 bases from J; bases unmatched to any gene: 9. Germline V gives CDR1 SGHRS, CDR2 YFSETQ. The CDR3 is CASNEISGAYNEQFF. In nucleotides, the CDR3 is TGCGCCAGCAACGAGATTAGCGGGGCTTACAATGAGCAGTTCTTC. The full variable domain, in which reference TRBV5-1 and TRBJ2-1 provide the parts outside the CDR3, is KAGVTQTPRYLIKTRGQQVTLSCSPISGHRSVSWYQQTPGQGLQFLFEYFSETQRNKGNFPGRFSGRQFSNSRSEMNVSTLELGDSALYLCASNEISGAYNEQFFGPGTRLTVL.

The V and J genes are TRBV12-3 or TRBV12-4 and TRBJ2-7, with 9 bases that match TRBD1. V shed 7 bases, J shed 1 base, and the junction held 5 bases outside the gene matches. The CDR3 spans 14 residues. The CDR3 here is CASTSTGGSYEQYF. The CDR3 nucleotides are TGTGCCAGCACTTCGACAGGGGGTTCCTACGAGCAGTACTTC.

The CDR3: CASSLDVGYRTEAFF. The CDR3 coding sequence is TGTGCCAGCAGTTTGGATGTTGGGTATCGGACTGAAGCTTTCTTT. The chain has TRBV12-3 or TRBV12-4 and TRBJ1-1; no firm D call. The CDR3 has 15 residues. V gave up 3 bases and J gave up 5 bases, with 16 bases separating them.

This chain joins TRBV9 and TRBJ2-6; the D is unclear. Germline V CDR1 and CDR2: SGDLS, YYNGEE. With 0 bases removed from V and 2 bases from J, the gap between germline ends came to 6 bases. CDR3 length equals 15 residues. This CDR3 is CASSVALAGANVLTF. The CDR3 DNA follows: TGTGCCAGCAGCGTAGCACTGGCTGGGGCCAACGTCCTGACTTTC.